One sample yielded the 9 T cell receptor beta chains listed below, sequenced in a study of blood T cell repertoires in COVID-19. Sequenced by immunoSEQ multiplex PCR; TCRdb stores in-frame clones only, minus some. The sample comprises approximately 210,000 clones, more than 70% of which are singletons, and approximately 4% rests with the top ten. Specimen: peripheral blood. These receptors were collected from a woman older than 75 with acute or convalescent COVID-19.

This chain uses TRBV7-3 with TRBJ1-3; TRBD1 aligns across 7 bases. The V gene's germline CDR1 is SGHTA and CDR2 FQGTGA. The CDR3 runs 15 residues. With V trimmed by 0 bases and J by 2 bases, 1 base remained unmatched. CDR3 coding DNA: TGTGCCAGCAGCTTAACAGGGGGCGCTGGAAACACCATATATTTT. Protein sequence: CASSLTGGAGNTIYF.

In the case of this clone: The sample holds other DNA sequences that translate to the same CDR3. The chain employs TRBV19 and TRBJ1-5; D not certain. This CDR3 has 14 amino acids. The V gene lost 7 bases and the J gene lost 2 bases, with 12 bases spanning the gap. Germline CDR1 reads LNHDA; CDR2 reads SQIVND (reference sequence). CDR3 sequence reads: CASTPQRGNQPQHF. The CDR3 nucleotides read TGTGCCAGTACGCCCCAACGGGGCAATCAGCCCCAGCATTTT.

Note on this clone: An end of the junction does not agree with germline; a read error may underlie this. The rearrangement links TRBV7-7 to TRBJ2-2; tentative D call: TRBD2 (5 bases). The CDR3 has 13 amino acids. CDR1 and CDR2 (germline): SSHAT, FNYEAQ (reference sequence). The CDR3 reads CASSPYSDGELFF. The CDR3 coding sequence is TGTGCTAGCAGCCCATATAGCGACGGGGAGCTGTTTTTT.

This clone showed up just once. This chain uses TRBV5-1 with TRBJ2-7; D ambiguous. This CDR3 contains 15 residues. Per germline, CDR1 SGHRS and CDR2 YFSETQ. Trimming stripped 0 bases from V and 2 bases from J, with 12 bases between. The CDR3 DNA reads TGCGCCAGCAGCTTGGGTCACCAGGATACCTACGAGCAGTACTTC. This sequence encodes CASSLGHQDTYEQYF.

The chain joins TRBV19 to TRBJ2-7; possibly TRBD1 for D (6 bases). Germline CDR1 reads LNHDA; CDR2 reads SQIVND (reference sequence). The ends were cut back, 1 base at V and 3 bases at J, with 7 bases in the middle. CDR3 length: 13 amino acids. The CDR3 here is CASSIGRGYEQYF. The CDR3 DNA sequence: TGTGCCAGTAGTATAGGCAGGGGCTACGAGCAGTACTTC.

The CDR3 spells CASSYRAGAAKTSTDTQYF. CDR3 in DNA: TGTGCCAGCAGTTACCGGGCAGGGGCAGCGAAAACAAGCACAGATACGCAGTATTTT. The chain combines TRBV6-2 or TRBV6-3 with TRBJ2-3, with TRBD1 as a possible D gene (6 bases). Germline values: CDR1 MNHEY, CDR2 SVGEGT. This CDR3 is built from 19 residues. The V end lost 2 bases, the J end lost 0 bases, and 21 bases lay between the germline ends.

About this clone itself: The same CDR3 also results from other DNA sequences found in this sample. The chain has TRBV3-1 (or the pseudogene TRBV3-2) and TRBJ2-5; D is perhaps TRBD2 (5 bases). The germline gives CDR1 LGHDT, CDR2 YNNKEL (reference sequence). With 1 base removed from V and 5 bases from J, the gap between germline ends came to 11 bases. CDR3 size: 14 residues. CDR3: CASSQGRTGETQYF. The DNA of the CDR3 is TGTGCCAGCAGCCAAGGGCGGACGGGGGAGACCCAGTACTTC.

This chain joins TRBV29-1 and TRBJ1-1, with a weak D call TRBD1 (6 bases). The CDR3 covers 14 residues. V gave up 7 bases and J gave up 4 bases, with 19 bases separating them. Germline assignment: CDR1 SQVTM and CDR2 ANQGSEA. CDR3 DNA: TGCAGCGCCCGAAAGGGGGGGGTGATCACTGAAGCTTTCTTT. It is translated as CSARKGGVITEAFF.

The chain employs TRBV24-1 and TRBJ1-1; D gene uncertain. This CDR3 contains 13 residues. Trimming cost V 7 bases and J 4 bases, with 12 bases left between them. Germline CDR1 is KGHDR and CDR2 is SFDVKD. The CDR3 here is CATRSALGTEAFF. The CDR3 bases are TGTGCCACCAGGAGCGCCTTGGGCACTGAAGCTTTCTTT.